These T cell receptor beta chains were read from a single sample in a study of T cells expressing NK-cell markers. Reanalyzing the 5' RACE reads, TCRdb keeps one entry per CDR3 protein, without DNA. The repertoire table contains about half a million distinct CDR3 sequences. Source material: blood T cells: a sorted CD56 or NKG2C T cell subset, CD4+ or CD8+ T cells, or bulk PBMC T cells (not recorded which). All receptors come from a woman aged 50 to 60 in good health. Each CDR3 is given with its conserved first and last residue. Fields, in order: V gene, J gene, CDR3 length, CDR3 protein.

v_gene: TRBV20-1; j_gene: TRBJ1-5; len: 15; CDR3aa: CSARVATGSNQPQHF
v_gene: TRBV29-1; j_gene: TRBJ1-1; len: 14; CDR3aa: CSVSAGTGNTEAFF
v_gene: TRBV6-2/TRBV6-3; j_gene: TRBJ2-1; len: 12; CDR3aa: CASSHSLHEQFF
v_gene: TRBV6-2/TRBV6-3; j_gene: TRBJ2-1; len: 12; CDR3aa: CASSPPRSEQFF
v_gene: TRBV7-8; j_gene: TRBJ1-1; len: 12; CDR3aa: CASNEGNTEAFF
v_gene: TRBV19; j_gene: TRBJ2-1; len: 13; CDR3aa: CASSIGTDNEQFF
v_gene: TRBV27; j_gene: TRBJ2-3; len: 13; CDR3aa: CASSQQGTDTQYF
v_gene: TRBV25-1; j_gene: TRBJ2-1; len: 14; CDR3aa: CASRGAGGGGEQFF
v_gene: TRBV20-1; j_gene: TRBJ2-7; len: 14; CDR3aa: CSARRGAGVAEQYF
v_gene: TRBV5-1; j_gene: TRBJ2-3; len: 15; CDR3aa: CASSLSSGMGDTQYF
v_gene: TRBV15; j_gene: TRBJ1-5; len: 15; CDR3aa: CATSRRTGGPSTPHF
v_gene: TRBV2; j_gene: TRBJ2-3; len: 15; CDR3aa: CASRPDRHPTDTQYF
v_gene: TRBV5-1; j_gene: TRBJ2-5; len: 15; CDR3aa: CASSLDTGDLETQYF
v_gene: TRBV29-1; j_gene: TRBJ2-7; len: 14; CDR3aa: CSASLAGENYEQYF
v_gene: TRBV15; j_gene: TRBJ2-3; len: 15; CDR3aa: CATSRESQGSDTQYF
v_gene: TRBV5-1; j_gene: TRBJ2-3; len: 17; CDR3aa: CASSLRAPAGSTDTQYF
v_gene: TRBV11-2; j_gene: TRBJ2-7; len: 14; CDR3aa: CASSLVDGSYEQYF
v_gene: TRBV19; j_gene: TRBJ2-3; len: 16; CDR3aa: CASSGLFSSLTDTQYF
v_gene: TRBV20-1; j_gene: TRBJ2-1; len: 14; CDR3aa: CSGQRGISGNEQFF
v_gene: TRBV4-1; j_gene: TRBJ2-1; len: 14; CDR3aa: CASSQGSSYNEQFF
v_gene: TRBV5-1; j_gene: TRBJ1-1; len: 14; CDR3aa: CASSFLTGGDRAFF
v_gene: TRBV2; j_gene: TRBJ2-3; len: 13; CDR3aa: CASGGRTADTQYF
v_gene: TRBV7-6; j_gene: TRBJ2-3; len: 16; CDR3aa: CASSPMMRERTDTQYF
v_gene: TRBV20-1; j_gene: TRBJ1-1; len: 14; CDR3aa: CSASLDTLNTEAFF
v_gene: TRBV5-6; j_gene: TRBJ1-1; len: 15; CDR3aa: CASSPMGGDRTEAFF
v_gene: TRBV5-5; j_gene: TRBJ1-5; len: 16; CDR3aa: CASSGGQGLSNQPQHF
v_gene: TRBV7-6; j_gene: TRBJ1-1; len: 15; CDR3aa: CASSLEDRPNTEAFF
v_gene: TRBV14; j_gene: TRBJ2-7; len: 16; CDR3aa: CASSQSKGIGIYEQYF
v_gene: TRBV28; j_gene: TRBJ2-1; len: 15; CDR3aa: CASSSSGFGVNEQFF
v_gene: TRBV29-1; j_gene: TRBJ2-2; len: 13; CDR3aa: CSVRDRGPGELFF
v_gene: TRBV3-1; j_gene: TRBJ2-4; len: 14; CDR3aa: CASSQGGSKNIQYF
v_gene: TRBV12-3/TRBV12-4; j_gene: TRBJ1-1; len: 14; CDR3aa: CASTLWGRGTEAFF
v_gene: TRBV18; j_gene: TRBJ1-1; len: 14; CDR3aa: CVSSPRTGPTEAFF
v_gene: TRBV18; j_gene: TRBJ2-7; len: 14; CDR3aa: CASSFNRVTYEQYF
v_gene: TRBV20-1; j_gene: TRBJ1-5; len: 14; CDR3aa: CSASRGLAAQPQHF
v_gene: TRBV14; j_gene: TRBJ2-7; len: 15; CDR3aa: CASSRIAGGPYEQYF
v_gene: TRBV21-1; j_gene: TRBJ2-6; len: 15; CDR3aa: CASMGLPSGANVLTF
v_gene: TRBV27; j_gene: TRBJ2-3; len: 16; CDR3aa: CASTPRLAAFTDTQYF
v_gene: TRBV5-1; j_gene: TRBJ1-1; len: 13; CDR3aa: CASSLARNFEAFF
v_gene: TRBV11-2; j_gene: TRBJ2-3; len: 17; CDR3aa: CASSLRSLAASTDTQYF
v_gene: TRBV5-1; j_gene: TRBJ2-3; len: 16; CDR3aa: CASSRKQGRGTDTQYF
v_gene: TRBV20-1; j_gene: TRBJ2-1; len: 15; CDR3aa: CSARALAAIGDEQFF
v_gene: TRBV7-8; j_gene: TRBJ2-1; len: 13; CDR3aa: CASSSRGTNEQFF
v_gene: TRBV5-4; j_gene: TRBJ2-1; len: 16; CDR3aa: CASSFRRLAGYNEQFF
v_gene: TRBV20-1; j_gene: TRBJ1-2; len: 16; CDR3aa: CSARGDGKVGSHGYTF
v_gene: TRBV7-2; j_gene: TRBJ1-4; len: 13; CDR3aa: CASRLEAVEKLFF
v_gene: TRBV12-3/TRBV12-4; j_gene: TRBJ1-2; len: 13; CDR3aa: CASSQGQIKGYTF
v_gene: TRBV7-2; j_gene: TRBJ2-1; len: 13; CDR3aa: CATPQVFNNEQFF
v_gene: TRBV3-1; j_gene: TRBJ2-2; len: 16; CDR3aa: CASSQVPSGNTGELFF